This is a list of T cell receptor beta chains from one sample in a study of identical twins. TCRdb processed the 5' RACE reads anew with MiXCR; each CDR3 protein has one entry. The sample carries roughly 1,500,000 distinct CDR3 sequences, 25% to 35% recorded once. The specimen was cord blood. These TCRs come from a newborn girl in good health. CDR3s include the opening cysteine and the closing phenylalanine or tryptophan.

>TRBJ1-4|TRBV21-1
CASSKVDRNRRNEKLFF
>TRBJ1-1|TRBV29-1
CSHSTRQAEAFF
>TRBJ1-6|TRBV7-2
CASTPGQLPYNSPLHF
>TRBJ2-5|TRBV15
CATDTGTRLDEQYF
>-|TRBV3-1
CASRRGLARVQETQFF
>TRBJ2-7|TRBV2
CASQSGRSSYEQYF
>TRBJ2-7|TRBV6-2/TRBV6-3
CASSYLFSRTGLLSYNEQYF
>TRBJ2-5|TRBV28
CASSLRTSGSLQETQYF
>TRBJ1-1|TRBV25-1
CASSGMGGLGNTEAFF
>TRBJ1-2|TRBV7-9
CASSLGSRQESYYGYTF
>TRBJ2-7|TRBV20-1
CNALPYEQYF
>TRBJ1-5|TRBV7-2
CASSLAALGNQPQHF
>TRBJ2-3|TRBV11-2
CASMGTSTWVDTQYF
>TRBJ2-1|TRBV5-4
CASSSRVPTYSEQFF
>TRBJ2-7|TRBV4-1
CASSQDYRDRSSYEQYF
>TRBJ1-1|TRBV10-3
CAISGTGLTEAFF
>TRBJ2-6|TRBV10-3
CAISEWGQGANVLTF
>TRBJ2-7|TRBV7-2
CASSLIGTGAYEQYF
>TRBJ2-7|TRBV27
CACPTFYEQYF
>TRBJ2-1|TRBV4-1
CASSQHTGTSAYNEQFF
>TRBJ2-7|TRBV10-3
CAISEIRVEQYF
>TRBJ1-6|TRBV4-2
CASSQDRGVGSYNSPLHF
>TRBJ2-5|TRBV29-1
CSVEASGQETQYF
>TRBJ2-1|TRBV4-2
CASSPPDGLQRFF
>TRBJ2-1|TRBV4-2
CASSQASGALSYNEQFF
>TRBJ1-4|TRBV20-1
CSAKRQGGNEKLFF
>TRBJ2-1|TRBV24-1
CATSGSSGISYNEQFF
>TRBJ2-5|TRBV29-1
CSVGTGNRETQYF
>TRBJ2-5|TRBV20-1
CSARVLLAGETQYF
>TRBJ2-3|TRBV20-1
CSAGLAGRADTQYF
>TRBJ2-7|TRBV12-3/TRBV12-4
CASSRDYAYEQYF